Described below is a single T cell receptor beta chain sequence and its context. The CDR3 is 15 residues long. In germline, CDR1 is DFQATT, CDR2 SNEGSKA (reference sequence). The junction had 6 bases not matched to a gene; V was cut back by 3 bases and J by 2 bases. Assay: immunoSEQ multiplex PCR; the TCRdb copy retains only in-frame clones and omits some. The sample carries some 270,000 clones, 70% to 90% recorded once. The data were taken from a study of blood T cell repertoires in COVID-19. Sequencing was done on a sample of PBMCs or T cells enriched from blood (not recorded which). This sequence was found in a woman aged 50 to 65 who had been exposed to COVID-19. The chain links TRBV20-1 to TRBJ2-1; TRBD1 aligns across 8 bases. The DNA of the CDR3 is TGCAGTGCTAGTTTGTTGACAGGGGCCTACAATGAGCAGTTCTTC. It yields the protein CSASLLTGAYNEQFF.